Described below is a single T cell receptor (beta chain) sequence and its context. Germline CDR1 and CDR2: LNHDA and SQIVND (reference sequence). Trimming removed 5 bases at V and 0 bases at J, with 11 bases between. The CDR3 length is 14 residues. The data were produced by immunoSEQ multiplex PCR, yet TCRdb's version contains in-frame clones alone and is incomplete. The data hold fewer than 150,000 clones, with approximately 80% observed a single time. The sample originates from a study of blood T cell repertoires in COVID-19. This receptor was taken from a man aged 80 or over with acute or convalescent COVID-19. The chain links TRBV19 to TRBJ2-7; D remains ambiguous. Sequenced input: peripheral blood. The CDR3 DNA follows: TGTGCCAGTAGTCCGTCGGTTAGCTCCTACGAGCAGTACTTC. This codes for CASSPSVSSYEQYF. Using reference TRBV19 and TRBJ2-7 for the parts outside the CDR3, the full variable domain is DGGITQSPKYLFRKEGQNVTLSCEQNLNHDAMYWYRQDPGQGLRLIYYSQIVNDFQKGDIAEGYSVSREKKESFPLTVTSAQKNPTAFYLCASSPSVSSYEQYFGPGTRLTVT.